This is a list of T cell receptor beta chains from one sample in a study of cytomegalovirus exposure and HLA in healthy donors. The method was immunoSEQ multiplex PCR; TCRdb's version includes in-frame clones alone and lacks a portion of them. Its table lists some 76,000 clones. Material: PBMCs. The source is a boy between 10 and 17 years old in good health and CMV-seronegative. The conserved cysteine and the conserved F or W are not part of the CDR3 here. D genes are given only for firm matches.

v_call: TRBV5-1
d_call: TRBD1
cdr3_aa: ASSLLGAGQGHGYT

v_call: TRBV5-5
d_call: TRBD2
cdr3_aa: ASSWGLAGVGSAYEQY

v_call: TRBV19
d_call: NA
cdr3_aa: ASSGQGSKNIQY

v_call: TRBV30
d_call: NA
cdr3_aa: AWMGWQGGGYT

v_call: TRBV18
d_call: NA
cdr3_aa: ASSPQRASYNSPLH

v_call: TRBV14
d_call: NA
cdr3_aa: ASSPGGLAVSYEQY

v_call: TRBV6-5
d_call: NA
cdr3_aa: ASSAPGTETQY

v_call: TRBV10-3
d_call: NA
cdr3_aa: ATAHVEVGNQPQH

v_call: TRBV30
d_call: NA
cdr3_aa: AWSVGGGPNTQY

v_call: TRBV10-3
d_call: NA
cdr3_aa: AISGAGSTDTQY

v_call: TRBV19
d_call: NA
cdr3_aa: ASRGGVYSNQPQH

v_call: TRBV7-9
d_call: NA
cdr3_aa: ASSFPDRATEAF

v_call: TRBV15
d_call: NA
cdr3_aa: ATSRDPGHYGYT

v_call: TRBV18
d_call: TRBD1
cdr3_aa: ASSPQGASSNYGYT

v_call: TRBV6-5
d_call: NA
cdr3_aa: ASSYDSRYTEAF

v_call: TRBV4-1
d_call: TRBD1
cdr3_aa: ASSQGTLGQALNYGYT

v_call: TRBV4-2
d_call: NA
cdr3_aa: ASSQVGGAPGNTIY

v_call: TRBV9
d_call: NA
cdr3_aa: ASSQGGSSYNEQF

v_call: TRBV6-6
d_call: TRBD2
cdr3_aa: ASSQKRGVYNEQF

v_call: TRBV19
d_call: TRBD1
cdr3_aa: ASSGQGDQPQH

v_call: TRBV19
d_call: NA
cdr3_aa: ASSISPSSYNEQF

v_call: TRBV7-7
d_call: TRBD1
cdr3_aa: ASSSGTGPYEQY

v_call: TRBV5-5
d_call: NA
cdr3_aa: ASSGEEAYEQY

v_call: TRBV6-5
d_call: NA
cdr3_aa: ASSYSNRAVETQY

v_call: TRBV25-1
d_call: TRBD2
cdr3_aa: ASSPRLAGGYEQY

v_call: TRBV7-9
d_call: NA
cdr3_aa: ASSLFRGEGQPQH

v_call: TRBV5-1
d_call: NA
cdr3_aa: ASSLGAGQGSYEQY

v_call: TRBV5-1
d_call: NA
cdr3_aa: ASSLARGKAHGYT

v_call: TRBV7-3
d_call: NA
cdr3_aa: ASSLGTGSTEAF

v_call: TRBV23-1
d_call: NA
cdr3_aa: ASSHSEMRGLLAKNIQY

v_call: TRBV6-6
d_call: NA
cdr3_aa: ASSYQKQVSRSPLH

v_call: TRBV2
d_call: TRBD1
cdr3_aa: ASRLDRVAF

v_call: TRBV27
d_call: TRBD2
cdr3_aa: ASSLTASGLLYEQY

v_call: TRBV27
d_call: TRBD1
cdr3_aa: ASSPGTGMNTEAF

v_call: TRBV5-1
d_call: TRBD1
cdr3_aa: ASSSGDSSPLH

v_call: TRBV9
d_call: TRBD2
cdr3_aa: ASSTGTSTYEQY

v_call: TRBV4-1
d_call: NA
cdr3_aa: ASSQGDGGGYGYT

v_call: TRBV5-4
d_call: TRBD1
cdr3_aa: ASSLEGALGAF

v_call: TRBV6-1
d_call: NA
cdr3_aa: ASSSETGTYEQY

v_call: TRBV6-5
d_call: TRBD2
cdr3_aa: ASRRSGGENEQF

v_call: TRBV4-1
d_call: TRBD1
cdr3_aa: ASSQGPGGSNSPLH

v_call: TRBV25-1
d_call: NA
cdr3_aa: ASSGEGDTGELF

v_call: TRBV7-2
d_call: TRBD1
cdr3_aa: ASRGTGGRLVYGYT

v_call: TRBV6-5
d_call: NA
cdr3_aa: ASSYSGGRDQPQH

v_call: TRBV4-1
d_call: TRBD2
cdr3_aa: ASSETWTSGSYTGELF

v_call: TRBV9
d_call: NA
cdr3_aa: ASSPRGPGETQY

v_call: TRBV5-4
d_call: TRBD1
cdr3_aa: ASTEPGTENYEQY

v_call: TRBV4-1
d_call: NA
cdr3_aa: ASSQDSQSNWPQH

v_call: TRBV2
d_call: TRBD1
cdr3_aa: ASSSQGLGTEAF

v_call: TRBV11-2
d_call: TRBD1
cdr3_aa: ASSLDRQGPEAF

v_call: TRBV7-2
d_call: TRBD1
cdr3_aa: ASSFGTELYGYT

v_call: TRBV4-2
d_call: NA
cdr3_aa: ASSPQTGGGQNEQF

v_call: TRBV15
d_call: NA
cdr3_aa: ATSRGARGIYEQY

v_call: TRBV5-4
d_call: NA
cdr3_aa: ASSLGGDRNYGYT